This T cell receptor beta chain emerged from a study of human T cells and chemical hapten exposure. TCRdb used MiXCR to reprocess the RACE reads, holding one entry per CDR3 protein. This sample has over 70,000 distinct CDR3 sequences, with 6.5% to 10% found just once. This clonotype was counted many times. Time point of the sample: patch test 2, 6 weeks after DPC sensitization. The treatment denotes: therapeutic diphenylcyclopropenone sensitization with weekly scalp DPC. The CDR3 runs to 14 residues. Trimming stripped 3 bases from V and 2 bases from J, with 11 bases between. The sequencing here drew on whole blood, taken in connection with sensitization to the hapten diphenylcyclopropenone (DPC). J is TRBJ2-7 and V is TRBV12-3 or TRBV12-4; no definite D call. This receptor was obtained from a woman in her forties or fifties with alopecia areata. Some clones in this sample may be carry-over from other donors' samples. This chain's CDR3 is CASSFSRGAYEQYF. CDR3 sequence (DNA): TGTGCCAGCAGTTTCTCGCGTGGGGCCTACGAGCAGTACTTC.